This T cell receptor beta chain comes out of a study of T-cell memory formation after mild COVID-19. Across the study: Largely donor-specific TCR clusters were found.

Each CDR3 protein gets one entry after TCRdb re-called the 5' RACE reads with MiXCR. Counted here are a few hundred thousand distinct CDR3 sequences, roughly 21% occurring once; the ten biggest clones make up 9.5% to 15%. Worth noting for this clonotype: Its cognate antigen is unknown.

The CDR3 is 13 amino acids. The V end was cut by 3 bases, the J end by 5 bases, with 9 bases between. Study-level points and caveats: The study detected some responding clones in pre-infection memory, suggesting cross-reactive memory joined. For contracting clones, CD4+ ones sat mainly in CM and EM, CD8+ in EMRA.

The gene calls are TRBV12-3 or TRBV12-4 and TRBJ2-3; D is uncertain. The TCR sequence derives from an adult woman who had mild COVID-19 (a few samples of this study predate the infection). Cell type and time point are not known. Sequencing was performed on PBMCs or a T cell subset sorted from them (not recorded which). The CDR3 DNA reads TGTGCCAGCAGTTTGTTGCGGCTAGATACGCAGTATTTT. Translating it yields CASSLLRLDTQYF.